This entry lists 23 T cell receptor beta chains sequenced from one sample in a study of blood T cells in healthy people across ages. Alongside a J-beta primer mix, a sample-barcoded 5' primer served in a second PCR lasting roughly 6 to 12 cycles. Each CDR3 protein is one row after TCRdb ran MiXCR on the 5' RACE reads. The sample shows 850,000 to 950,000 distinct CDR3 sequences, around 28% of them seen only once. Sequenced input: blood. Receptors were obtained from a woman older than 75 in good health.

The CDR3 coding sequence is TGCGCCAGCAGCTCGGGACATGGGTCGGGTTGGGAGACCCAGTACTTC. Translation: CASSSGHGSGWETQYF. The V gene is TRBV5-1, the J gene TRBJ2-5, with D possibly being TRBD1 (6 bases). CDR1 is SGHRS, CDR2 YFSETQ, per germline. V was pared by 3 bases and J by 5 bases, with 20 bases between. The CDR3 extends over 16 amino acids.

This clonotype has at least ten counts. The chain has TRBV7-9 and TRBJ2-1; the D is unclear. The CDR3 extends over 15 amino acids. Per germline, CDR1 SEHNR and CDR2 FQNEAQ (reference sequence). V gave up 2 bases and J gave up 3 bases, with 11 bases separating them. The CDR3 DNA reads as TGTGCCAGCAGCTTATTTGAGCGAGGCTACAATGAGCAGTTCTTC. Translated: CASSLFERGYNEQFF. The full variable domain, with the rest looked up from reference TRBV7-9 and TRBJ2-1, is DTGVSQNPRHKITKRGQNVTFRCDPISEHNRLYWYRQTLGQGPEFLTYFQNEAQLEKSRLLSDRFSAERPKGSFSTLEIQRTEQGDSAMYLCASSLFERGYNEQFFGPGTRLTVL.

Many counts were recorded for this clonotype. The chain links TRBV12-3 or TRBV12-4 to TRBJ2-3; no clear D. The V end lost 3 bases, the J end lost 9 bases, and 16 bases lay between the germline ends. The CDR3 has 14 amino acids. CDR3 nucleotides: TGTGCCAGCAGTTTCCCCGGCACGGGCAAGACGCAGTATTTT. This encodes CASSFPGTGKTQYF.

This clonotype was recorded at least ten times. The J gene is TRBJ2-1, the V gene TRBV25-1, with D maybe TRBD1 (5 bases). The length of the CDR3 is 16 residues. Germline loops: CDR1 MGHDK, CDR2 SYGVNS. The ends were cut back, 1 base at V and 7 bases at J, with 17 bases in the middle. CDR3 protein: CASSELRTTTGNEQFF. The CDR3 coding sequence is TGTGCCAGCAGTGAATTAAGGACAACAACCGGGAATGAGCAGTTCTTC.

This clonotype was detected many times. This chain links TRBV25-1 with TRBJ1-6; 7 bases fit TRBD1. Losses at the gene ends were 8 bases for V and 6 bases for J; bases not matched to a gene: 4. Germline V gene lookup returns CDR1 MGHDK and CDR2 SYGVNS. This CDR3 region has 13 residues. This chain's CDR3 is CASRDRLNSPLHF. The CDR3 DNA follows: TGTGCCAGCCGGGACAGACTTAATTCACCCCTCCACTTT.

This clonotype was seen repeatedly, ten times or more. The rearrangement uses TRBV6-2 or TRBV6-3 and TRBJ1-2; unclear D gene. Germline CDR1 reads MNHEY; CDR2 reads SVGEGT. The CDR3 is made up of 16 amino acids. V shed 6 bases and J shed 4 bases, with 21 bases lying between them. The DNA of the CDR3 is TGTGCCAGCAGCCCCAGGTCGGGGAACCTCCTCTATGGCTACACCTTC. It encodes CASSPRSGNLLYGYTF.

On this clonotype itself: Sequence at one end of the junction differs from germline and may be a read error. V is TRBV20-1 and J is TRBJ2-6, with TRBD1 identical over 12 bases. CDR3 length: 19 amino acids. Germline loops: CDR1 DFQATT, CDR2 SNEGSKA (reference sequence). The CDR3 protein is CSTRDQGGQGASGASVLTF. Here the CDR3 DNA reads TGCAGTACTAGAGATCAGGGGGGACAGGGGGCCTCTGGGGCCAGCGTCCTGACTTTC.

The rearrangement joins TRBV30 to TRBJ1-2, with no clear D. The germline gives CDR1 GTSNPN, CDR2 SVGIG (reference sequence). V lost 4 bases, J lost 6 bases, and 12 bases lay in between. This CDR3 has 12 residues. CDR3 amino acids: CAWTSYQDGYTF. The CDR3, as DNA: TGTGCCTGGACCTCATACCAGGATGGCTACACCTTC.

The sample holds many counts of this clonotype. This chain links TRBV9 with TRBJ2-5; TRBD2 is a possible D gene (5 bases). Trimming removed 4 bases from V and 1 base from J, with 11 bases in between. The CDR3 consists of 14 residues. CDR1 and CDR2 (germline): SGDLS, YYNGEE. The CDR3 loop reads CASSPGEGQETQYF. DNA of the CDR3: TGTGCCAGCAGCCCAGGAGAGGGCCAAGAGACCCAGTACTTC.

The chain combines TRBV20-1 with TRBJ1-2; D call uncertain. Germline CDR1 DFQATT, CDR2 SNEGSKA (reference sequence). V was shortened by 8 bases and J by 4 bases, with 8 bases between the two germline ends. The CDR3 has 10 residues. CDR3 nucleotide sequence: TGCAGTCCCCGGGCCTATGGCTACACCTTC. As protein: CSPRAYGYTF.

This clonotype was counted at least ten times. CDR3 amino acids: CASSQDWGGRGETQYF. CDR3 bases: TGTGCCAGCAGCCAAGATTGGGGGGGCCGGGGAGAGACCCAGTACTTC. The rearrangement joins TRBV3-1 to TRBJ2-5; D is possibly TRBD2 (7 bases). Germline V gene lookup returns CDR1 LGHDT and CDR2 YNNKEL (reference sequence). The length of the CDR3 is 16 residues. Trimming cost V 0 bases and J 4 bases, with 15 bases left between them.

This clonotype has more than one count but fewer than ten. This chain links TRBV6-5 with TRBJ2-7; perhaps TRBD1 as D (5 bases). CDR3 length: 16 residues. V shed 5 bases and J shed 0 bases, with 17 bases lying between them. Germline CDR1 reads MNHEY; CDR2 reads SVGAGI. CDR3 sequence (DNA): TGTGCCAGCAGTACCCATCGACAGTCCCTCTCCTACGAGCAGTACTTC. This gives the protein CASSTHRQSLSYEQYF.

Comments on this clonotype: Possible read error: a much larger clone is one base away. The rearrangement links TRBV24-1 to TRBJ2-4; TRBD2 might be the D (6 bases). The assigned J gene may be wrong: the sequence end matches TRBJ2-7 better. Germline CDR1 KGHDR, CDR2 SFDVKD. The CDR3 is 15 residues long. The chain's CDR3 is CANSESDAGRYEQYF. The CDR3 DNA reads as TGTGCCAACAGTGAGTCGGACGCGGGGAGGTACGAGCAGTACTTC.

This clonotype was seen at least ten times. This rearrangement joins TRBV14 to TRBJ2-5, with 9 bases that match TRBD2. Per the germline V gene, CDR1 is SGHDN and CDR2 is FVKESK. There are 15 residues in the CDR3. The trim removed 1 base at V and 7 bases at J, leaving 7 bases unmatched. The CDR3 spells CASSQGPSGEGTQYF. DNA for the CDR3: TGTGCCAGCAGCCAAGGCCCTAGCGGGGAGGGGACCCAGTACTTC. Looking up the rest from reference TRBV14 and TRBJ2-5 gives the full variable domain: EAGVTQFPSHSVIEKGQTVTLRCDPISGHDNLYWYRRVMGKEIKFLLHFVKESKQDESGMPNNRFLAERTGGTYSTLKVQPAELEDSGVYFCASSQGPSGEGTQYFGPGTRLLVL.

J is TRBJ2-2 and V is TRBV12-3 or TRBV12-4; TRBD1 aligns across 8 bases. The ends lost 6 bases at V and 1 base at J; junction bases unmatched: 4. The CDR3 spans 15 residues. The CDR3 loop reads CASRRQGMNTGELFF. The CDR3 DNA follows: TGTGCCAGCAGGCGACAGGGGATGAACACCGGGGAGCTGTTTTTT.

The rearrangement links TRBV7-2 to TRBJ2-1, with D unresolved. V gave up 2 bases and J gave up 8 bases, with 10 bases separating them. The CDR3 length is 13 residues. Germline V gene sequence: CDR1 SGHTA, CDR2 FQGNSA. CDR3 sequence reads: CASSLTGLHEQFF. In nucleotides, the CDR3 is TGTGCCAGCAGCTTAACGGGTTTGCATGAGCAGTTCTTC.

Comments on this clonotype: At one of its ends the junction is not consistent with the germline gene, which may arise from a read error. This chain connects TRBV24-1 to TRBJ2-5, with TRBD1 as a possible D gene (5 bases). The germline gives CDR1 KGHDR, CDR2 SFDVKD. The CDR3 spans 16 residues. CDR3 DNA sequence: TGTACCACCAGTGATTCCAGGGTCCCCCATGGCAATGAGCAGTACTTC. Protein product: CTTSDSRVPHGNEQYF.

With respect to this clonotype: At one end the junction does not follow the germline gene, possibly because of a read error. The chain couples TRBV6-6 to TRBJ1-2; D is uncertain. Germline values: CDR1 MNHNY, CDR2 SVGAGI (reference sequence). This CDR3 spans 13 amino acids. The DNA of the CDR3 is TGTGCCAGTAGTAACACAGAAGGCTATGACTACACCTTC. It translates to CASSNTEGYDYTF.

This chain uses TRBV11-3 with TRBJ2-1; D gene uncertain. Germline CDR1 reads SGHNT; CDR2 reads YENEEA. The ends were cut back, 0 bases at V and 9 bases at J, with 9 bases in the middle. This CDR3 is 13 amino acids long. CDR3 sequence: CASSLEFGVEQFF. CDR3 nucleotide sequence: TGTGCCAGCAGCTTAGAATTTGGGGTTGAGCAGTTCTTC.

The chain links TRBV25-1 to TRBJ1-1; 9 bases are a match to TRBD1. After removal of 3 bases from V and 0 bases from J, the junction contained 2 bases not matched to a gene. The CDR3 contains 15 residues. CDR1 is MGHDK and CDR2 is SYGVNS in the germline V gene. The CDR3 DNA sequence: TGTGCCAGCAGTGAGTGGACAGGGGTGAACACTGAAGCTTTCTTT. The encoded protein is CASSEWTGVNTEAFF.

With regard to this clonotype: A much more abundant neighbour one base away suggests this may be a read error. This chain joins TRBV7-2 and TRBJ2-6, with D possibly being TRBD2 (6 bases). Germline V gives CDR1 SGHTA, CDR2 FQGNSA. The CDR3 sequence is 14 residues long. CDR3 in amino acids: CASSLAREANVRTF. CDR3 sequence (DNA): TGTGCCAGCAGCTTAGCCAGGGAGGCCAACGTCCGGACTTTC.

This clonotype turned up a few times. The gene calls are TRBV12-3 or TRBV12-4 and TRBJ1-1, with D unresolved. The length of the CDR3 is 13 residues. The V end lost 7 bases, the J end lost 2 bases, and 11 bases lay between the germline ends. Here the CDR3 reads CASTIDTNTEAFF. For the CDR3, the DNA is TGTGCCAGCACTATAGATACAAACACTGAAGCTTTCTTT.

To note about this clonotype: A much larger clonotype is one base distant, so this may be a read error. The J gene is TRBJ2-5, the V gene TRBV7-6; TRBD2 matches at 9 bases. The germline V gene encodes CDR1 SGHVS and CDR2 FNYEAQ. V was clipped by 3 bases and J by 2 bases; unmatched bases: 10. This CDR3 contains 17 residues. CDR3 residues: CASSFRAMSGGQETQYF. Here the CDR3 DNA reads TGTGCCAGCAGCTTTAGGGCTATGAGCGGGGGGCAAGAGACCCAGTACTTC.